The sequence of this T cell receptor beta chain was determined in a study of cytomegalovirus exposure and HLA in healthy donors (dated by TCRdb to about 2017). Background for the entire study: An earlier analysis of approximately 550 of the donors reported about 290 Gb of sequence data and roughly 100 million unique TCR beta sequences from some 180 million T cells. In a later genetic analysis, genome-wide SNP genotypes for about 55% of the roughly 670 donors were used, and that subset was treated as a discovery cohort. The later analysis used no new phenotypic data to find candidate immune exposures, relying instead on TCR beta sequences and their occurrence across donors. To study patterns of TCR occurrence, a later analysis re-analyzed previously published TCR beta repertoires from around 670 donors and added high-resolution HLA genotyping. The genetic ancestry cluster associated with self-reported Caucasian donors included 81% of the roughly 380 genotyped donors. An early release covering roughly 640 HLA-typed donors comprised roughly 300 gigabases of sequencing data and around 85 million unique TCR sequences. Every repertoire in the discovery cohort had been generated on one and the same sequencing platform. The number of donors typed differed by locus, with roughly 620-630 for A, B, C, DRB1 and DQB1, around 500 for DQA1, approximately 570 for DPA1, and around 460 for DPB1. Besides the first cohort of some 670 subjects, a separate validation cohort made up of roughly 130 different subjects was used. Several DR-DQ haplotypes were treated as single units for association and clustering because of strong linkage in the cohort. Class I and class II HLA loci were covered by the typing at four-digit resolution. Among 350 to 400 genotyped donors of the cohort, an average of around 240,000 unique TCR beta nucleotide sequences were sequenced per donor, about a sixth of them non-productive. Donor age, sex, ethnicity and CMV serostatus were compiled alongside the repertoire data. High-throughput TCR immunosequencing, statistical association of individual TCRs with disease status, and machine learning were combined to predict cytomegalovirus infection status. The T cell repertoires of 666 subjects were profiled by immunosequencing and related to cytomegalovirus serostatus. The study aimed to test whether cataloging public T cell receptors could reveal signatures of past pathogen exposure. An earlier analysis of approximately 630 of the donors applied high-throughput TCR beta sequencing to assess whether each TCR beta V gene segment acted as functional or pseudogenic. Points the paper makes about the study in general: Because HLA typing was unavailable for some donors at each locus, only the typed subset was used in association tests. The sequencing pipeline was judged likely to have produced a cluster of highly shared sequence variants as a technical artifact. The classifier was reported to diagnose cytomegalovirus status with high specificity and sensitivity in both the original cohort and the validation cohort. Because counts were too low, under 20 rarely observed V segments, including chromosome 9 orphons, were left out of the earlier analysis of over 550 of the donors. In a later analysis, the rate of TCR association differed among HLA loci, with DRB1 alleles having the most associated TCRs and HLA-C alleles having the fewest. Because the 87-base-pair reads could not distinguish some IMGT-functional V segments, including TRBV6-2 and TRBV6-3, those segments were excluded. An association between a missense DCLRE1C variant and V-gene and J-gene trimming of TCR beta chains was found in a later genetic analysis and replicated in an independent cohort. In the study, around 160 TCR beta chains were listed as associated with cytomegalovirus. Most CMV-associated TCR beta chains appeared to be HLA-restricted in a later analysis, and the HLA associations seemed to be driven largely by CMV exposure. In a later analysis, over 15,000 TCR beta sequences were associated with specific HLA alleles at a false discovery rate of 0.05. A further reported finding was that TCR beta sequences accurately predicted the HLA-A and HLA-B alleles for most subjects in the first cohort. The presence/absence analyses assumed that sequencing depth was roughly uniform across donors, and that assumption may not be true. While some public TCRs were present in many individuals, most TCR sequences turned up only very rarely across donors. Compared with equally common non-associated chains, HLA-associated TCR beta chains in a later analysis were more clonally expanded and had lower generation probabilities. This cohort had only TCR beta chains sequenced, and the lack of alpha or paired-chain data limited which features could be detected. In vitro tests confirmed that a few of the cytomegalovirus-associated TCR beta chains recognize cytomegalovirus antigens. Correlated functional status among segregating V segments might be attributable to linkage disequilibrium, but an unknown experimental factor could not be ruled out. An earlier analysis of approximately 540 of the donors showed that most TCR beta V segments appeared in productive rearrangements either about 87% or about 30% of the time, which broadly matched IMGT annotations. In a later analysis, several top co-occurrence clusters were reported to appear linked to parvovirus B19, influenza, CMV and Epstein-Barr virus. It was suggested by the authors that the approach could potentially be generalized to other disease states and immunological phenotypes. Compared with the 666-donor mean, donors in an Asian-associated ancestry cluster had fewer N-insertions in productive TCRs, according to a later genetic analysis. For the cohort, immune exposure information was limited to CMV serostatus. When HLA alleles, especially DR and DQ, strongly co-occurred, attributing TCR associations to individual alleles was difficult.

The library was made by the immunoSEQ multiplex PCR assay. For the multiplex PCR, a mixture combining 60 forward primers for TCR Vbeta segments and 13 reverse primers for TCR Jbeta segments was used. A multiplex PCR assay on genomic DNA amplified the CDR3 region of rearranged TCR beta genes. Amplified TCR beta libraries were sequenced as 87-base-pair reads on the Illumina HiSeq System. Per the authors' processing: Across the 640 or so repertoires, a later analysis counted tens of millions of unique TCR beta chains, some 11 million of which were shared by at least two donors. Raw reads were error-corrected and collapsed into unique sequences by a nearest-neighbor algorithm in which closely related sequences were merged to remove PCR and sequencing errors. CDR3 sequences were aligned to IMGT reference sequences to assign V, D and J gene segments. For a sequence to be retained, a match of at least six nucleotides was required to both a V gene segment and a J gene segment. A rearrangement was called productive if the CDR3 had no stop codons and remained in frame with V and J, and every other rearrangement was called non-productive. CDR3 was defined by IMGT convention, running from the second conserved V-encoded cysteine to the conserved J-encoded phenylalanine. The earlier analysis of fewer than 700 of the donors excluded sequences that lacked an unambiguous match to a single V gene segment. An earlier analysis of a few hundred of the donors classified V segments as functional when productive rearrangements were above 56.7% and as segregating when the standard deviation between donors was above 5%. To diagnose cytomegalovirus status from the catalog of TCR beta chain sequences, a statistical classification framework was built. V and J gene assignment, in a later analysis, came from comparing TCR nucleotide sequences with IMGT/GENE-DB human TR gene sequences. The TCRdist pipeline was used in a later analysis to assign CDR3 sequences and most-parsimonious VDJ recombination scenarios. A later analysis defined each TCR beta chain by its CDR3 amino acid sequence plus V-gene family, and excluded reads lacking a unique V-gene family. As a way to deal with suspected cross-contamination and a sequencing artifact, a later analysis dropped approximately 570 nucleotide sequences that were highly shared and had low generation probability. In a later analysis, a clonal expansion index was calculated for each public chain from normalized within-repertoire ranks of inferred template counts. A later analysis computed generation probabilities with a VDJ recombination model fitted to out-of-frame rearrangements, and checked the results against IGoR. Hypergeometric tests were used in a later analysis to score TCR-TCR, TCR-HLA and TCR-CMV co-occurrence, with a repertoire-size bias correction applied to the TCR pairs. In a later analysis, false discovery rates were estimated by permuting HLA or CMV assignments 20 times. In a later analysis, co-occurring TCRs were grouped using DBSCAN, with TCRdist sequence similarity added in when clustering inside HLA-allele-positive subsets. Repertoires with fewer than 30,000 or more than 120,000 public chains, plus five repertoires with anomalous nucleotide sharing, were excluded from co-occurrence clustering. Here the immuneACCESS table is served through TCRdb, limited to in-frame sequences with V and J called. Missing clones are a known gap in these copies; in checked studies unresolved V genes cover under half, and the rest lacks a known reason. That table furnishes V, J and clone size, whereas the DNA furnished D and trimming. The sample contains about 130,000 clones, roughly 80% of them found a single time. The ten largest make up 2% to 2.5% of the sample.

V is pared back by 1 base and J by 5 bases, with 14 bases lying between the germline termini. CDR1 and CDR2 (LNHDA, SQIVND) derive from the germline V gene (reference sequence). Measured from the cysteine to the phenylalanine, the CDR3 is 15 residues long. Of all the DNA, just the CDR3 is kept, 45 bases in frame from base 1. The cohort consisted of 600 or so healthy bone marrow donors. At the time of sampling, all cohort members were nominally healthy, though unrecorded immune exposures were likely present. The donor was CMV seronegative and was included in the group of 352 seronegative cohort members. Each donor provided a peripheral blood sample, and peripheral blood mononuclear cells were used for TCR beta sequencing. The Qiagen DNeasy Blood Extraction Kit was used to extract genomic DNA from the blood cell samples. Comment on this clone: This clone's antigen is unknown. The record has no base qualities; no much larger clone is one base away.

This chain joins TRBV19 to TRBJ1-1; no D segment can be confidently identified. The sequenced sample consisted of PBMCs. The clonotype comes from a man aged 25 to 40 in good health and CMV-seronegative. The encoded CDR3 is CASSIVEAGGTEAFF. The bases read TGTGCCAGTAGTATAGTTGAGGCTGGAGGGACTGAAGCTTTCTTT.